The present T cell receptor beta chain was sequenced within a study of cytomegalovirus exposure and HLA in healthy donors. About the study: From about 180 million T cells, an earlier analysis saw some 120 million unique TCR beta sequences.

Study-level findings and limits: DRB1 showed the most TCR associations and HLA-C the fewest in a later analysis, as rates varied by HLA locus. A highly shared variant cluster was judged a likely technical artifact.

CDR3 size: 15 residues. The germline V gene encodes CDR1 LNHDA and CDR2 SQIVND (reference sequence). The trim removed 1 base at V and 5 bases at J, leaving 7 bases unmatched. Use of 60 Vbeta and 13 Jbeta primers characterized the PCR. The method was immunoSEQ multiplex PCR; TCRdb's version includes in-frame clones alone and lacks a portion of them. The top ten hold about 0.28% of the sample, which has approximately 270,000 clones, 80% seen once. Note on this clone: Antigen specificity is unknown.

This chain connects TRBV19 to TRBJ2-7, with 8 positions matching TRBD1. Sequencing was carried out using PBMCs. This receptor was identified in a girl aged 2-10 years in good health and CMV-seronegative. CDR3 sequence reads: CASSIVWTGSNEQYF. The CDR3 bases are TGTGCCAGTAGTATAGTCTGGACAGGGAGCAACGAGCAGTACTTC.